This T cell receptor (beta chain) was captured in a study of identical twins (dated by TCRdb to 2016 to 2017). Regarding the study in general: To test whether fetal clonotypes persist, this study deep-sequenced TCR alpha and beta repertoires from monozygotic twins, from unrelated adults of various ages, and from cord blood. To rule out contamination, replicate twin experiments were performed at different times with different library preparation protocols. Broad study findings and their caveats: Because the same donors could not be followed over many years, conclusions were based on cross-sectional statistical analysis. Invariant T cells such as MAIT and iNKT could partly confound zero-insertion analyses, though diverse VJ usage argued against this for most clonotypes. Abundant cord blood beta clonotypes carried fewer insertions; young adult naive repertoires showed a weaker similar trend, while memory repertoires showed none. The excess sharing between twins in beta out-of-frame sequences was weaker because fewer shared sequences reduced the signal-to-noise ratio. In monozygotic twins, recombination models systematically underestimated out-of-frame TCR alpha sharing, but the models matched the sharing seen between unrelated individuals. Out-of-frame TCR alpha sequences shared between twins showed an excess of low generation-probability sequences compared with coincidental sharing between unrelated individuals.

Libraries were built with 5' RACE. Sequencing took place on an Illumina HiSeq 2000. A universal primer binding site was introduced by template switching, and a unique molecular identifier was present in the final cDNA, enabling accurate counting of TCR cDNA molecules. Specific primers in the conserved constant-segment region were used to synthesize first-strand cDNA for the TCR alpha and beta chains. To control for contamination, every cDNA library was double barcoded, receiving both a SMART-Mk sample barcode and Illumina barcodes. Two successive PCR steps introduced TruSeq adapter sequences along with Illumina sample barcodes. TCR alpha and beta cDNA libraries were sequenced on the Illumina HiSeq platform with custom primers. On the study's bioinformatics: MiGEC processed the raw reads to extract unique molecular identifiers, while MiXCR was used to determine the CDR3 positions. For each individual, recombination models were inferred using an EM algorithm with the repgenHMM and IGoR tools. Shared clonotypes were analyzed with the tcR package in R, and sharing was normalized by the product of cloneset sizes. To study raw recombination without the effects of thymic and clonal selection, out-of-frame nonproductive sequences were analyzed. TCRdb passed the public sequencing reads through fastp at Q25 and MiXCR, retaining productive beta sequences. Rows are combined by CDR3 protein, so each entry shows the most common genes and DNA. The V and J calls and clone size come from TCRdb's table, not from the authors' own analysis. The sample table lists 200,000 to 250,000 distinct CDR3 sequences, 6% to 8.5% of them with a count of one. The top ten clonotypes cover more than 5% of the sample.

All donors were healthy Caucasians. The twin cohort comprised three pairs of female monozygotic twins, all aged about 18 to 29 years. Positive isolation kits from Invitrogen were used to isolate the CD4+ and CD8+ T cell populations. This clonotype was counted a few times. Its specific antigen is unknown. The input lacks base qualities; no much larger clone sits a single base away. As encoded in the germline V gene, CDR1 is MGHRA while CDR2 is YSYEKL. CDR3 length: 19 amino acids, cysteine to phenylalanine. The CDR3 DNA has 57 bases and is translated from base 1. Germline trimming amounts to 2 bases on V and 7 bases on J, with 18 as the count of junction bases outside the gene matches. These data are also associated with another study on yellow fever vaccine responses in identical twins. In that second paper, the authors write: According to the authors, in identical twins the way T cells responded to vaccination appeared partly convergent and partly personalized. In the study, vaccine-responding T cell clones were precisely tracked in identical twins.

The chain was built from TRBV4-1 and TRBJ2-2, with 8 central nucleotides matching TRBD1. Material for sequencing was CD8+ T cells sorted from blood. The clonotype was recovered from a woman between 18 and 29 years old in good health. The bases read TGCGCCAGCAGCCAAAGGGGGGTCGGTCAGGACAGGGAAGACGGGGAGCTGTTTTTT. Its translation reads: CASSQRGVGQDREDGELFF.